Listed below are T cell receptor beta chains from one sample, sequenced in a study of technical replicates of blood from several donors. Method: immunoSEQ multiplex PCR; TCRdb's copy keeps in-frame clones and lacks some. The sample has approximately 52,000 clones, 92% seen once. Sequencing was performed on PBMCs. The receptors were gathered from a human donor in good health. Some clones in this sample may be carry-over from other donors' samples. Both conserved end residues are part of each CDR3. The D gene is left open where the match is weak. Clone size is not always given. Where it is, it says once, few, many or a class for expanded clones.

>TRBD1|16|-|TRBJ2-3|TRBV9
CASSVAGGQGTDTQYF
TGTGCCAGCAGCGTAGCGGGGGGACAGGGTACAGATACGCAGTATTTT
>-|15|-|TRBJ1-4|TRBV5-8
CASSPGQVINEKLFF
TGTGCCAGCAGCCCCGGACAAGTGATTAATGAAAAACTGTTTTTT
>-|14|-|TRBJ1-2|TRBV7-8
CASSLETGTYGYTF
TGTGCCAGCAGCTTGGAAACAGGGACCTATGGCTACACCTTC
>TRBD1|14|-|TRBJ1-3|TRBV6-6
CASSHRGEGNTIYF
TGTGCCAGCAGCCACAGGGGTGAAGGAAACACCATATATTTT
>TRBD1|19|few|TRBJ1-3|TRBV10-3
CAISSTFGTGVSSGNTIYF
TGTGCCATCAGTAGCACCTTTGGGACAGGGGTGTCCTCTGGAAACACCATATATTTT
>-|14|-|TRBJ2-5|TRBV11-2
CASSRLARGETQYF
TGTGCCAGCAGCCGCTTAGCCCGAGGAGAGACCCAGTACTTC
>-|15|-|TRBJ2-3|TRBV11-3
CASSLRLGGADTQYF
TGTGCCAGCAGCTTACGGCTTGGGGGCGCAGATACGCAGTATTTT
>TRBD1|15|-|TRBJ1-5|TRBV9
CASSPDRGVNQPQHF
TGTGCCAGCAGCCCGGACAGGGGCGTCAATCAGCCCCAGCATTTT
>-|13|once|TRBJ1-5|TRBV7-7
CASSLDRYQPQHF
TGTGCCAGCAGCTTAGACAGATATCAGCCCCAGCATTTT
>TRBD2|16|-|TRBJ2-5|TRBV11-1
CASSAGTSGRGETQYF
TGTGCCAGCAGCGCAGGGACTAGCGGGAGGGGTGAGACCCAGTACTTC
>-|14|-|TRBJ1-5|TRBV28
CASSLVGGNQPQHF
TGTGCCAGCAGTTTAGTTGGCGGGAATCAGCCCCAGCATTTT
>-|12|-|TRBJ1-2|TRBV19
CASRAGALGYTF
TGTGCCAGTAGAGCGGGGGCGCTTGGCTACACCTTC
>TRBD2|17|-|TRBJ2-5|TRBV7-2
CASSLSGSGGAVETQYF
TGTGCCAGCAGCCTTAGCGGTAGCGGGGGGGCCGTTGAGACCCAGTACTTC
>TRBD1|13|-|TRBJ1-1|TRBV5-4
CASREGARTEAFF
TGTGCCAGCAGGGAGGGGGCACGGACTGAAGCTTTCTTT
>TRBD1|13|-|TRBJ2-7|TRBV19
CASSDTGADEQYF
TGTGCCAGTAGTGACACAGGGGCCGACGAGCAGTACTTC
>-|15|-|TRBJ1-2|TRBV4-2
CASSQDGRGWSGYTF
TGTGCCAGCAGCCAAGACGGCAGGGGATGGTCCGGCTACACCTTC
>TRBD1|14|-|TRBJ1-1|TRBV18
CASSPGGLNTEAFF
TGTGCCAGCTCGCCAGGGGGCTTGAACACTGAAGCTTTCTTT
>-|11|-|TRBJ2-7|TRBV7-9
CASSPGVVQYF
TGTGCCAGCAGCCCCGGGGTTGTGCAGTACTTC
>-|16|-|TRBJ2-1|TRBV6-1
CASSDIQGRSYNEQFF
TGTGCCAGCAGTGACATCCAGGGTAGATCGTACAATGAGCAGTTCTTC
>-|14|-|TRBJ2-7|TRBV6-1
CASCPLGIPYEQYF
TGTGCCAGCTGCCCCTTGGGCATTCCCTACGAGCAGTACTTC
>-|19|-|TRBJ2-7|TRBV2
CASARQTGGSGIIRYEQYF
TGTGCCAGCGCCCGACAGACTGGAGGGTCGGGGATCATCCGCTACGAGCAGTACTTC
>-|16|-|TRBJ1-5|TRBV7-4
CASSSIGGRSNQPQHF
TGTGCCAGCAGCTCGATAGGGGGAAGGAGCAATCAGCCCCAGCATTTT
>TRBD1|16|-|TRBJ2-4|TRBV5-6
CASSFEGAWTKNIQYF
TGTGCCAGCAGCTTTGAGGGGGCTTGGACCAAAAACATTCAGTACTTC
>TRBD2|15|-|TRBJ2-7|TRBV12-5
CASVKGREGSYEQYF
TGTGCTAGTGTTAAAGGTCGGGAGGGCTCCTACGAGCAGTACTTC
>-|14|-|TRBJ2-7|TRBV27
CASRAGLGDYEQYF
TGTGCCAGCAGAGCCGGACTCGGGGACTACGAGCAGTACTTC
>TRBD1|16|-|TRBJ2-7|TRBV14
CASSQDSWTGRREQYF
TGTGCCAGCAGCCAAGATAGTTGGACAGGGCGGCGCGAGCAGTACTTC
>TRBD2|16|once|TRBJ2-1|TRBV4-2
CASSQGTSGSGDEQFF
TGTGCCAGCAGCCAAGGGACTAGCGGGAGTGGGGATGAGCAGTTCTTC
>-|12|-|TRBJ1-2|TRBV29-1
CSAPGANYGYTF
TGCAGCGCCCCAGGGGCCAACTATGGCTACACCTTC
>TRBD1|13|-|TRBJ2-7|TRBV30
CATRDRGQGEQYF
TGTGCCACTAGAGACAGGGGGCAGGGCGAGCAGTACTTC
>-|13|-|TRBJ2-5|TRBV12-1
CASSPGGQETQYF
TGTGCCAGCAGCCCAGGGGGCCAAGAGACCCAGTACTTC
>TRBD2|17|-|TRBJ2-3|TRBV10-3
CAISDPSGGGATDTQYF
TGTGCCATCAGTGACCCAAGTGGCGGGGGGGCCACAGATACGCAGTATTTT
>TRBD1|13|-|TRBJ1-1|TRBV27
CASNRGGGSEAFF
TGTGCCAGCAACAGGGGGGGTGGTTCTGAAGCTTTCTTT
>TRBD1|15|-|TRBJ2-5|TRBV25-1
CASKMGQGRGETQYF
TGTGCCAGCAAAATGGGACAGGGGCGCGGCGAGACCCAGTACTTC
>-|15|once|TRBJ2-1|TRBV4-2
CASSPADSSYNEQFF
TGTGCCAGCAGCCCAGCGGACTCCAGCTACAATGAGCAGTTCTTC
>-|13|medium-sized|TRBJ2-7|TRBV29-1
CSVEVQANYEQYF
TGCAGCGTTGAAGTACAGGCGAACTACGAGCAGTACTTC
>-|14|-|TRBJ2-7|TRBV15
CATSRMGGSYEQYF
TGTGCCACCAGCAGGATGGGGGGCTCCTACGAGCAGTACTTC
>-|15|-|TRBJ2-3|TRBV7-3
CASSPGGGITDTQYF
TGTGCCAGCAGCCCTGGCGGTGGAATCACAGATACGCAGTATTTT
>-|12|-|TRBJ2-1|TRBV9
CASSVDSGSQFF
TGTGCCAGCAGCGTAGACAGCGGTAGTCAGTTCTTC
>TRBD1|11|-|TRBJ1-2|TRBV29-1
CSTQGSYGYTF
TGCAGCACACAGGGGAGCTATGGCTACACCTTC
>-|19|-|TRBJ1-2|TRBV7-8
CASSLGSVLGGSVGYGYTF
TGTGCCAGCAGCTTAGGCTCGGTCTTGGGGGGATCGGTGGGCTATGGCTACACCTTC
>TRBD2|19|-|TRBJ2-5|TRBV4-3
CASSQDSTSGGPMGETQYF
TGCGCCAGCAGCCAAGATTCGACTAGCGGGGGGCCCATGGGAGAGACCCAGTACTTC
>-|15|-|TRBJ1-1|TRBV7-2
CASSLARGTNTEAFF
TGTGCCAGCAGCTTAGCGCGGGGGACGAACACTGAAGCTTTCTTT
>-|15|once|TRBJ2-1|TRBV5-5
CASSLLIADYNEQFF
TGTGCCAGCAGCTTGTTAATAGCGGACTACAATGAGCAGTTCTTC
>-|16|-|TRBJ2-1|TRBV30
CAWRRQLQSSYNEQFF
TGTGCCTGGAGGAGACAGTTACAGAGCTCCTACAATGAGCAGTTCTTC